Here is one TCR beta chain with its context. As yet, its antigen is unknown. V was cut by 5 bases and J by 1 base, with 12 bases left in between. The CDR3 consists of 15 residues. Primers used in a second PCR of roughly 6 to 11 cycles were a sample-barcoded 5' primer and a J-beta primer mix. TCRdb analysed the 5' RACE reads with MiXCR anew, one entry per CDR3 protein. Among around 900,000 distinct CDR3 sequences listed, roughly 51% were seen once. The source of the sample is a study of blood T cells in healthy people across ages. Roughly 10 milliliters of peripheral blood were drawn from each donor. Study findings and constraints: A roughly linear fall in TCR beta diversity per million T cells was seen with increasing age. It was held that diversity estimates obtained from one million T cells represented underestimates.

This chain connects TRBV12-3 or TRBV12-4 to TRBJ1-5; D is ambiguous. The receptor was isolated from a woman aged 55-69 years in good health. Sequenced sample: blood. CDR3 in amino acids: CASSPRVLSNQPQHF. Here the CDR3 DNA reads TGTGCCAGCAGTCCGAGGGTGTTGAGCAATCAGCCCCAGCATTTT.